Shown below are 9 T cell receptor beta chains from a single sample sequenced in a study of blood T cell repertoires in COVID-19. The table came from immunoSEQ multiplex PCR; TCRdb's copy has only in-frame clones and leaves some out. The data show some 270,000 clones, about nine tenths seen once. Sequenced: PBMCs or T cells enriched from blood (not recorded which). These receptors were collected from a woman in her twenties or thirties with acute COVID-19.

The chain carries TRBV6-5 and TRBJ2-5; 8 bases match TRBD2. With V trimmed by 10 bases and J by 3 bases, 7 bases remained unmatched. In germline, CDR1 is MNHEY, CDR2 SVGAGI. The CDR3 has 13 residues. CDR3 DNA sequence: TGTGCCATCCGACTAGCGCCCGAAGAGACCCAGTACTTC. Protein: CAIRLAPEETQYF.

The V call is TRBV30, the J call TRBJ1-6; TRBD1 is a possible D gene (6 bases). Trimming stripped 5 bases from V and 3 bases from J, with 11 bases between. The CDR3 loop spans 14 amino acids. Germline CDR1 GTSNPN, CDR2 SVGIG (reference sequence). The CDR3 bases are TGTGCCTGGGGCCCGGACAGCTATAATTCACCCCTCCACTTT. This translates into CAWGPDSYNSPLHF.

This clone was seen only a few times. The chain links TRBV5-5 to TRBJ1-2; D unclear. The CDR3 has 15 amino acids. Trimming took 5 bases from V and 8 from J, leaving 22 bases between them. Germline values: CDR1 SGHKS, CDR2 YYEKEE (reference sequence). CDR3 in amino acids: CASSATNSGLRGYTF. Written as DNA, the CDR3 is TGTGCCAGCAGTGCTACCAACAGCGGGCTGAGGGGCTACACCTTC.

The chain combines TRBV28 with TRBJ2-1; TRBD2 aligns across 9 bases. After removal of 1 base from V and 0 bases from J, the junction contained 10 bases not matched to a gene. CDR1 and CDR2 (germline): MDHEN, SYDVKM. This CDR3 spans 19 amino acids. The CDR3 DNA reads as TGTGCCAGCAGTTTATTGGCGGGAGGGCCCTTTAGCTCCTACAATGAGCAGTTCTTC. This encodes CASSLLAGGPFSSYNEQFF. The variable domain in full, completed from reference TRBV28 and TRBJ2-1, reads DVKVTQSSRYLVKRTGEKVFLECVQDMDHENMFWYRQDPGLGLRLIYFSYDVKMKEKGDIPEGYSVSREKKERFSLILESASTNQTSMYLCASSLLAGGPFSSYNEQFFGPGTRLTVL.

The chain carries TRBV7-9 and TRBJ2-5; perhaps TRBD1 as D (6 bases). Germline loops: CDR1 SEHNR, CDR2 FQNEAQ (reference sequence). CDR3 length: 13 residues. Trimming took 4 bases from V and 5 from J, leaving 11 bases between them. DNA of the CDR3: TGTGCCAGCAGCTCTACAGGGTACGAGACCCAGTACTTC. Its translation is CASSSTGYETQYF.

The chain recombines TRBV11-2 with TRBJ2-1, with TRBD1 matching 7 bases. V gave up 4 bases and J gave up 10 bases; unmatched junction bases: 16. Per the germline V gene, CDR1 is SGHAT and CDR2 is FQNNGV. The CDR3 is made up of 16 amino acids. CDR3 bases: TGTGCCAGCAGCTCTCCCCCCGGGACAGCTTCTATCGAGCAGTTCTTC. Translation gives CASSSPPGTASIEQFF.

J is TRBJ2-7 and V is TRBV19; 10 nucleotides line up with TRBD2. Trimming took 7 bases from V and 2 from J; bases not matched to a gene: 14. Germline V lookup: CDR1 LNHDA, CDR2 SQIVND (reference sequence). The CDR3 covers 17 residues. The CDR3, as DNA: TGTGCCAGTACTCCCGCGGGAGCGGGAGGGCTCCCCTACGAGCAGTACTTC. Amino acid sequence: CASTPAGAGGLPYEQYF.

The chain joins TRBV7-9 to TRBJ1-1; D is uncertain. Germline CDR1 SEHNR, CDR2 FQNEAQ (reference sequence). V lost 1 base and J lost 4, with 19 bases in between. The CDR3 consists of 17 residues. The CDR3 region is CASSLVGSTSGGTEAFF. CDR3 nucleotides: TGTGCCAGCAGCTTAGTTGGCAGTACGAGCGGAGGCACTGAAGCTTTCTTT.

The J gene is TRBJ1-6, the V gene TRBV10-3; tentatively, D is TRBD1 (5 bases). V lost 7 bases to trimming and J lost 6 bases, with 13 bases between them. Germline loops: CDR1 ENHRY, CDR2 SYGVKD. This CDR3 has 14 amino acids. CDR3 DNA: TGTGCCATCACAGGGAATGTGGGTAATTCACCCCTCCACTTT. Translation: CAITGNVGNSPLHF.